Each of the 31 T cell receptor beta chains below was sequenced from the same sample in a study of T cell responses to AZD1222 COVID-19 vaccine. Profiled with immunoSEQ multiplex PCR; TCRdb holds only in-frame clones, not every one. The sample carries 95,000 to 150,000 clones, over 75% recorded once. Sequenced material: peripheral blood, taken on day 0 of AZD1222 vaccination. These receptors originate from an adult in good health.

V usage is TRBV7-9 and J usage is TRBJ2-3; D is uncertain. V was cut by 5 bases and J by 3 bases, with 3 bases left in between. Per germline, CDR1 SEHNR and CDR2 FQNEAQ (reference sequence). The CDR3 spans 11 residues. The CDR3 here is CASSPTDTQYF. The DNA of the CDR3 is TGTGCCAGCAGCCCAACAGATACGCAGTATTTT.

The chain recombines TRBV3-1 (or the pseudogene TRBV3-2) with TRBJ1-2, with a possible D match to TRBD1 (5 bases). The CDR3 loop spans 13 amino acids. Per germline, CDR1 LGHDT and CDR2 YNNKEL (reference sequence). The V and J ends lost 1 base and 10 bases respectively, with 13 bases between them. CDR3 region: CASSQAGTGVYTF. CDR3 coding DNA: TGTGCCAGCAGCCAAGCGGGCACAGGTGTCTACACCTTC.

The chain is built from TRBV7-9 and TRBJ1-1, with no clear D. The V end was cut by 2 bases, the J end by 0 bases, with 4 bases between. CDR3 length: 13 amino acids. Germline V gene data show CDR1 as SEHNR and CDR2 as FQNEAQ (reference sequence). In DNA, the CDR3 is TGTGCCAGCAGCTTAACCGTGAACACTGAAGCTTTCTTT. As protein: CASSLTVNTEAFF.

This clone is a singleton in its sample. This chain links TRBV5-1 with TRBJ2-5, with D perhaps being TRBD1 or TRBD2 (5 bases each). Trimming removed 0 bases from V and 4 bases from J, with 13 bases in between. Germline V CDR1 and CDR2: SGHRS, YFSETQ. This CDR3 has 15 amino acids. The CDR3 sequence is CASSLARGFGETQYF. In nucleotides, the CDR3 is TGCGCCAGCAGCTTGGCGAGGGGTTTCGGAGAGACCCAGTACTTC.

This chain uses TRBV29-1 with TRBJ1-3; TRBD1 might be the D (5 bases). CDR1 and CDR2 from the germline V gene are SQVTM and ANQGSEA. The CDR3 has 12 residues. Trimming removed 7 bases from V and 4 bases from J, with 11 bases in between. CDR3 loop: CSARTSGNTIYF. In nucleotides, the CDR3 is TGCAGCGCCCGGACATCCGGAAACACCATATATTTT.

This clone was counted once. V and J are TRBV3-1 (or the pseudogene TRBV3-2) and TRBJ2-5, with D tentatively TRBD2 (6 bases). Looked up from germline, CDR1 is LGHDT and CDR2 is YNNKEL (reference sequence). CDR3 length equals 15 residues. Between the trimmed V and J ends, which lost 1 base and 8 bases, there was a span of 17 bases. For the CDR3, the DNA is TGTGCCAGCAGCCAAGGGCGGGACCCCCCAGGAACCCAGTACTTC. Protein sequence: CASSQGRDPPGTQYF.

J is TRBJ2-3 and V is TRBV11-3; D unresolved. This CDR3 is 13 amino acids long. Trimming removed 0 bases at V and 5 bases at J, with 6 bases between. Germline V gives CDR1 SGHNT, CDR2 YENEEA. CDR3 DNA: TGTGCCAGCAGCTTAGATGTAAAAGATACGCAGTATTTT. This sequence encodes CASSLDVKDTQYF.

This chain links TRBV28 with TRBJ1-5; possibly TRBD1 for D (6 bases). This CDR3 spans 17 amino acids. The germline V gene has CDR1 MDHEN and CDR2 SYDVKM. The V gene lost 7 bases and the J gene lost 1 base, with 20 bases spanning the gap. The CDR3 loop is CASTKTGAGRSNQPQHF. The CDR3 bases are TGTGCCAGCACCAAAACGGGGGCAGGGAGAAGCAATCAGCCCCAGCATTTT.

V gene TRBV5-1 combines with J gene TRBJ1-1, with D perhaps TRBD1 (6 bases). Trimming removed 3 bases at V and 4 bases at J, with 10 bases between. Germline V lookup: CDR1 SGHRS, CDR2 YFSETQ. The CDR3 sequence is 13 residues long. Here the CDR3 DNA reads TGCGCCAGCAGCTACGGAGGGGGCACTGAAGCTTTCTTT. It codes for CASSYGGGTEAFF.

V gene TRBV29-1 combines with J gene TRBJ1-1, with no clear D. The CDR3 runs 12 residues. In germline, CDR1 is SQVTM, CDR2 ANQGSEA. Trimming removed 6 bases from V and 1 base from J, with 9 bases in between. CDR3 protein: CSVRQQNTEAFF. CDR3 coding DNA: TGCAGCGTGAGGCAGCAGAACACTGAAGCTTTCTTT. The whole variable domain, filled in from reference TRBV29-1 and TRBJ1-1, reads SAVISQKPSRDICQRGTSLTIQCQVDSQVTMMFWYRQQPGQSLTLIATANQGSEATYESGFVIDKFPISRPNLTFSTLTVSNMSPEDSSIYLCSVRQQNTEAFFGQGTRLTVV.

This clone is judged medium-sized. The J gene is TRBJ2-3, the V gene TRBV20-1, with D possibly matching TRBD2 (6 bases). The V end was cut by 5 bases, the J end by 8 bases, with 11 bases between. This CDR3 is built from 11 residues. The germline V gene has CDR1 DFQATT and CDR2 SNEGSKA (reference sequence). The CDR3 loop reads CSAWDGGTQYF. For the CDR3, the DNA is TGCAGTGCTTGGGACGGGGGTACGCAGTATTTT.

V gene TRBV6-1 combines with J gene TRBJ1-1; 12 bases align to TRBD1. CDR1 is MNHNS, CDR2 SASEGT, per germline. The CDR3 length is 15 residues. V trimming: 3 bases; J trimming: 11 bases; junction bases outside the gene matches: 10. CDR3 in DNA: TGTGCCAGCAGTGATCCGGGACAGGGGGCGTGGGGGGCTTTCTTT. Its protein is CASSDPGQGAWGAFF.

The chain links TRBV4-1 to TRBJ1-4; tentatively, D is TRBD1 (5 bases). V was trimmed by 4 bases and J by 5 bases, leaving 17 bases between them. CDR3 length: 16 residues. Germline V CDR1 and CDR2: MGHRA, YSYEKL. The CDR3 reads CASSPARLGPNEKLFF. CDR3 nucleotide sequence: TGCGCCAGCAGCCCGGCGCGATTGGGGCCGAATGAAAAACTGTTTTTT.

This clone occurred once. The rearrangement links TRBV28 to TRBJ2-7, with no clear D. The CDR3 has 13 residues. The V and J ends lost 8 bases and 6 bases respectively, with 17 bases between them. Germline loops: CDR1 MDHEN, CDR2 SYDVKM. The CDR3 loop reads CASAEFSPGEQYF. CDR3 DNA: TGTGCCAGCGCGGAGTTCTCTCCCGGCGAGCAGTACTTC. Together with reference TRBV28 and TRBJ2-7, the CDR3 gives the full variable domain: DVKVTQSSRYLVKRTGEKVFLECVQDMDHENMFWYRQDPGLGLRLIYFSYDVKMKEKGDIPEGYSVSREKKERFSLILESASTNQTSMYLCASAEFSPGEQYFGPGTRLTVT.

This rearrangement joins TRBV7-9 to TRBJ2-7; D might be TRBD2 (6 bases). V lost 5 bases and J 2 bases, leaving 13 bases between the germline ends. This CDR3 has 14 amino acids. Germline-derived CDR1 and CDR2 are SEHNR and FQNEAQ (reference sequence). CDR3 sequence (DNA): TGTGCCAGCAGCCCTGGGACTTCCCCCTACGAGCAGTACTTC. Protein product: CASSPGTSPYEQYF.

The V and J genes are TRBV7-9 and TRBJ1-1; 7 bases agree with TRBD1. V lost 5 bases, J lost 1 base, and 13 bases stayed unmatched. This CDR3 comprises 17 residues. The germline V gene has CDR1 SEHNR and CDR2 FQNEAQ (reference sequence). The CDR3 spells CASSPGNRGVENTEAFF. The CDR3 nucleotides read TGTGCCAGCAGCCCTGGGAACAGGGGAGTCGAGAACACTGAAGCTTTCTTT.

The CDR3 DNA reads TGTGCCAGCAGCTCCTTTCTCAAACAGGGTTGGGACGAGCAGTACTTC. Its protein product is CASSSFLKQGWDEQYF. The rearrangement links TRBV5-4 to TRBJ2-7, with a possible D match to TRBD1 (6 bases). The CDR3 contains 16 residues. Trimming shortened V by 3 bases and J by 5 bases, and 21 bases separated the two germline ends. In germline, CDR1 is SGHNT, CDR2 YYREEE (reference sequence).

This clone was found a few times. The chain is built from TRBV25-1 and TRBJ1-1; D might be TRBD1 (5 bases). The germline V and J ends were trimmed by 6 bases and 4 bases, with 9 bases remaining between them. Germline V gene data show CDR1 as MGHDK and CDR2 as SYGVNS. The CDR3 contains 12 residues. The CDR3 loop reads CASRAGVTEAFF. Here the CDR3 DNA reads TGTGCCAGCAGGGCGGGGGTCACTGAAGCTTTCTTT.

The V call is TRBV7-2, the J call TRBJ1-1; D may be TRBD1 (5 bases). In germline, CDR1 is SGHTA, CDR2 FQGNSA. Between the trimmed V and J ends, which lost 1 base and 3 bases, there was a span of 12 bases. The CDR3 consists of 15 residues. CDR3 in amino acids: CASSLVPGPYTEAFF. The CDR3 DNA is TGTGCCAGCAGCTTAGTTCCGGGGCCTTACACTGAAGCTTTCTTT.

This clone was found once. This sequence joins TRBV10-3 and TRBJ2-7; TRBD1 agrees at 9 bases. The V gene's germline CDR1 is ENHRY and CDR2 SYGVKD. V lost 7 bases and J lost 2; bases outside the gene matches: 6. The CDR3 spans 14 residues. As DNA, the CDR3 is TGTGCCATCACCCCGGACAGGGGAGCCTACGAGCAGTACTTC. Translation: CAITPDRGAYEQYF.

The chain joins TRBV7-9 to TRBJ1-1, with 7 positions matching TRBD1. V lost 0 bases to trimming and J lost 1 base; unmatched junction nucleotides: 2. Germline V gives CDR1 SEHNR, CDR2 FQNEAQ (reference sequence). The CDR3 loop spans 15 amino acids. The CDR3 here is CASSLAGTENTEAFF. CDR3 DNA sequence: TGTGCCAGCAGCTTAGCCGGGACAGAGAACACTGAAGCTTTCTTT.

This clone was observed a single time. This chain uses TRBV27 with TRBJ1-1; D is perhaps TRBD1 (5 bases). CDR1 is MNHEY and CDR2 is SMNVEV in the germline V gene (reference sequence). The CDR3 consists of 14 residues. Trimming shortened V by 5 bases and J by 1 base, and 11 bases separated the two germline ends. CDR3 amino acids: CASSLGGGNTEAFF. CDR3 DNA sequence: TGTGCCAGCAGTCTCGGTGGGGGGAACACTGAAGCTTTCTTT.

This rearrangement joins TRBV11-2 to TRBJ1-4, with 9 bases identical to TRBD1. The germline gives CDR1 SGHAT, CDR2 FQNNGV. The CDR3 covers 19 residues. V was clipped by 1 base and J by 3 bases; unmatched bases: 12. CDR3 loop: CASSLGSGQGPSANEKLFF. The CDR3 DNA reads as TGTGCCAGCAGCTTAGGGTCCGGACAGGGGCCGTCGGCTAATGAAAAACTGTTTTTT.

The chain has TRBV5-1 and TRBJ1-1, with D possibly being TRBD1 (5 bases). The CDR3 spans 15 residues. The V gene's germline CDR1 is SGHRS and CDR2 YFSETQ. The V end lost 2 bases, the J end lost 1 base, and 12 bases lay between the germline ends. The CDR3 is CASSFIGGANTEAFF. In nucleotides, the CDR3 is TGCGCCAGCAGCTTCATCGGCGGGGCGAACACTGAAGCTTTCTTT.

In DNA form, the CDR3 reads TGTGCCAGCTCACGGGGGACGGAGGTTGAAGGCTACACCTTC. Its protein is CASSRGTEVEGYTF. V and J are TRBV18 and TRBJ1-2, with a possible D match to TRBD1 (5 bases). Germline CDR1 KGHSH, CDR2 LQKENI. The CDR3 loop spans 14 amino acids. Trimming cost V 4 bases and J 8 bases, with 17 bases left between them.

The chain recombines TRBV9 with TRBJ1-3; D remains unclear. The CDR3 runs to 16 residues. The V end lost 4 bases, the J end lost 0 bases, and 14 bases lay between the germline ends. Looked up from germline, CDR1 is SGDLS and CDR2 is YYNGEE. The CDR3 loop is CASSPGSGFSGNTIYF. The CDR3 region has the DNA TGTGCCAGCAGCCCCGGGTCAGGTTTCTCTGGAAACACCATATATTTT. Complete variable domain (other parts from reference TRBV9 and TRBJ1-3): DSGVTQTPKHLITATGQRVTLRCSPRSGDLSVYWYQQSLDQGLQFLIQYYNGEERAKGNILERFSAQQFPDLHSELNLSSLELGDSALYFCASSPGSGFSGNTIYFGEGSWLTVV.

Worth noting for this clone: Other DNA sequences in the sample encode the same CDR3. V usage is TRBV12-3 or TRBV12-4 and J usage is TRBJ2-5; D call uncertain. CDR3 length: 11 residues. V was cut by 5 bases and J by 5 bases, with 6 bases left in between. The CDR3 here is CASSPGETQYF. In DNA, the CDR3 is TGTGCCAGCAGTCCGGGTGAGACCCAGTACTTC.

V gene TRBV7-2 combines with J gene TRBJ2-7; D is perhaps TRBD1 (5 bases). Trimming stripped 1 base from V and 7 bases from J, with 11 bases between. CDR1 is SGHTA, CDR2 FQGNSA, per germline. The CDR3 length is 13 residues. This CDR3 reads CASSLGGVYEQYF. In nucleotides, the CDR3 is TGTGCCAGCAGCTTAGGGGGCGTCTATGAGCAGTACTTC.

This chain joins TRBV3-1 (or the pseudogene TRBV3-2) and TRBJ1-3; no firm D call. V lost 8 bases and J 0 bases, leaving 8 bases between the germline ends. This CDR3 is built from 13 residues. Germline CDR1 and CDR2: LGHDT and YNNKEL (reference sequence). The CDR3 is CASGGNSGNTIYF. CDR3 in DNA: TGTGCCAGCGGCGGGAACTCTGGAAACACCATATATTTT.

This rearrangement joins TRBV6-5 to TRBJ2-2; D uncertain. Germline-derived CDR1 and CDR2 are MNHEY and SVGAGI. V gave up 8 bases and J gave up 8 bases, with 18 bases separating them. The CDR3 totals 14 residues. The DNA of the CDR3 is TGTGCCAGCGGTTTACAGCCCCAACCGGGGGAGCTGTTTTTT. Its protein is CASGLQPQPGELFF.

The V gene is TRBV15, the J gene TRBJ1-2; 11 positions agree with TRBD1. The J segment lost 2 bases and the V segment lost 4 bases, leaving 3 bases of the junction unmatched. In germline, CDR1 is LNHNV, CDR2 YYDKDF (reference sequence). The CDR3 length is 15 residues. The CDR3 loop is CATSTGTGGNYGYTF. The DNA for the CDR3 is TGTGCCACCAGCACCGGGACAGGGGGAAACTATGGCTACACCTTC. The whole variable domain, filled in from reference TRBV15 and TRBJ1-2, reads DAMVIQNPRYQVTQFGKPVTLSCSQTLNHNVMYWYQQKSSQAPKLLFHYYDKDFNNEADTPDNFQSRRPNTSFCFLDIRSPGLGDTAMYLCATSTGTGGNYGYTFGSGTRLTVV.